This T cell receptor (beta chain) was found in a study of cytomegalovirus exposure and HLA in healthy donors. The table lists this clone with a few counts. Its antigen is unidentified. PCR employed 60 Vbeta and 13 Jbeta primers. Here immunoSEQ multiplex PCR was the method, and the copy in TCRdb shows in-frame clones only, minus some. This table has 150,000 or so clones, around 77% appearing once. With 7 bases clipped from V and 5 bases from J, the junction kept 11 bases outside the gene matches. The CDR3 totals 15 residues. From germline, CDR1 is MDHEN and CDR2 SYDVKM. General study findings and limits: Common viral pathogens seemed, in a later analysis, to connect with several of the most significant clusters.

The sequenced material came from PBMCs. V gene TRBV28 combines with J gene TRBJ2-1; 7 bases agree with TRBD1. The origin of this receptor is a male donor in good health and CMV-seropositive. CDR3 DNA: TGTGCCAGCACCGAACCGGGACAGAGAAACAATGAGCAGTTCTTC. It specifies CASTEPGQRNNEQFF.